One sample yielded the 14 T cell receptor beta chains listed below, sequenced in a study of T cells in Graves' hyperthyroidism and ophthalmopathy. RNA transcripts provided the source from which TCR beta CDR3 regions were amplified. With the HTBI primer set, the TCR CDR3 went through a first round of RT-PCR. Each CDR3 protein gets one entry after TCRdb re-called the multiplex PCR reads with MiXCR. Of under 400,000 distinct CDR3 sequences listed, 21% are singletons. What was sequenced was blood. The receptor set was obtained from a woman aged 45-65 years with Graves' hyperthyroidism.

This clonotype was detected only a few times. V usage is TRBV7-6 and J usage is TRBJ2-3; D perhaps matches TRBD1 (6 bases). Germline CDR1 reads SGHVS; CDR2 reads FNYEAQ. This CDR3 is 15 amino acids long. V lost 5 bases, J lost 3 bases, and 15 bases lay in between. The CDR3 DNA follows: TGTGCCAGCAGCCAAAACACAGGGTCTACAGATACGCAGTATTTT. Amino acids: CASSQNTGSTDTQYF.

This clonotype was recorded at least ten times. The genes are TRBV6-1 and TRBJ2-3; 11 nucleotides agree with TRBD2. The germline V gene encodes CDR1 MNHNS and CDR2 SASEGT. The CDR3 sequence is 16 residues long. The V gene end was trimmed by 6 bases and the J gene end by 5 bases; junction bases not matched to a gene: 10. CDR3: CASSPKGLAARDTQYF. Written as DNA, the CDR3 is TGTGCCAGCAGCCCCAAGGGACTAGCGGCCCGAGATACGCAGTATTTT.

This clonotype was detected only a few times. The chain uses TRBV6-2 or TRBV6-3 and TRBJ2-5; 13 bases align to TRBD2. The CDR3 loop spans 15 amino acids. CDR1 MNHEY and CDR2 SVGEGT come from the germline V gene. The V segment lost 6 bases and the J segment 4 bases; nucleotides outside the gene matches: 5. For the CDR3, the DNA is TGTGCCAGCAGAACTCGACTAGCGGGGGGAGAGACCCAGTACTTC. Protein sequence: CASRTRLAGGETQYF.

V gene TRBV2 combines with J gene TRBJ2-1, with 9 bases aligning to TRBD2. Trimming cost V 10 bases and J 10 bases; bases outside gene matches: 8. CDR3 size: 12 residues. The germline V gene has CDR1 SNHLY and CDR2 FYNNEI. The DNA of the CDR3 is TGTGCCACCGGGACTAGCCCCCGAGAGCAGTTCTTC. Protein sequence: CATGTSPREQFF.

The sample holds many counts of this clonotype. This chain's CDR3 is CASSLASGSFYEQFF. The CDR3 nucleotides read TGTGCCAGCAGTTTAGCTAGCGGGAGTTTCTATGAGCAGTTCTTC. The V gene is TRBV12-3 or TRBV12-4, the J gene TRBJ2-1; TRBD2 matches 9 bases. Germline trimming cut 0 bases from V and 8 bases from J; bases unmatched to any gene: 5. This CDR3 is built from 15 residues.

This clonotype was recorded a few times. A clone one base away is much larger, so this may be a read error. This rearrangement joins TRBV12-3 or TRBV12-4 to TRBJ1-5; D unresolved. The CDR3 loop spans 13 amino acids. CDR3 bases: TGTGCCAGCAGCCCCCGGACCGGTCAGCCCCGGCATTTT. Translating gives CASSPRTGQPRHF.

The sample holds a few counts of this clonotype. The chain joins TRBV5-1 to TRBJ2-1; 7 bases fit TRBD2. The germline V gene encodes CDR1 SGHRS and CDR2 YFSETQ. The CDR3 is made up of 15 amino acids. V lost 4 bases, J lost 2 bases, and 6 bases stayed unmatched. CDR3 sequence reads: CASSAGLLPYNEQFF. The CDR3 DNA follows: TGCGCCAGCAGCGCGGGACTACTCCCCTACAATGAGCAGTTCTTC. Complete variable domain (other parts from reference TRBV5-1 and TRBJ2-1): KAGVTQTPRYLIKTRGQQVTLSCSPISGHRSVSWYQQTPGQGLQFLFEYFSETQRNKGNFPGRFSGRQFSNSRSEMNVSTLELGDSALYLCASSAGLLPYNEQFFGPGTRLTVL.

This clonotype was seen ten or more times. The chain is built from TRBV7-3 and TRBJ2-2; perhaps TRBD2 as D (6 bases). V lost 5 bases and J lost 1, with 11 bases in between. Germline CDR1 and CDR2: SGHTA and FQGTGA. CDR3 size: 15 residues. The CDR3 DNA reads TGTGCCAGCAGCGATCAGGGAGGGAACACCGGGGAGCTGTTTTTT. The encoded protein is CASSDQGGNTGELFF.

This clonotype was seen ten or more times. V gene TRBV5-5 combines with J gene TRBJ1-1; D gene unclear. V lost 2 bases and J lost 5, with 10 bases in between. Looked up from germline, CDR1 is SGHKS and CDR2 is YYEKEE (reference sequence). The CDR3 consists of 13 residues. This CDR3 reads CASSFFGGTEAFF. For the CDR3, the DNA is TGTGCCAGCAGCTTTTTTGGTGGGACTGAAGCTTTCTTT.

This clonotype was counted ten times or more. This chain joins TRBV6-1 and TRBJ2-3, with 9 bases aligning to TRBD1. The CDR3 totals 16 residues. Germline V gives CDR1 MNHNS, CDR2 SASEGT. Unmatched junction bases numbered 10, after V lost 5 bases and J lost 4 bases. The DNA for the CDR3 is TGTGCCAGCAGTCAACCCGGGACAGGGTACTCAGATACGCAGTATTTT. Encoded protein: CASSQPGTGYSDTQYF.

The chain employs TRBV11-2 and TRBJ1-4, with D uncertain. This CDR3 region has 15 residues. CDR1 and CDR2 from the germline V gene are SGHAT and FQNNGV. V lost 4 bases to trimming and J lost 2 bases, with 11 bases between them. This CDR3 is CASSSPQRTNEKLFF. The CDR3 coding sequence is TGTGCCAGCAGCTCCCCCCAGAGGACTAATGAAAAACTGTTTTTT.

The chain combines TRBV10-3 with TRBJ1-1; D is undetermined. Trimming removed 3 bases from V and 1 base from J, with 3 bases in between. The CDR3 consists of 12 residues. CDR1 ENHRY and CDR2 SYGVKD come from the germline V gene. CDR3 bases: TGTGCCATCAGTGACACGAACACTGAAGCTTTCTTT. Encoded protein: CAISDTNTEAFF.

This clonotype appeared many times. The CDR3 loop is CSARETWGETQYF. The CDR3 DNA is TGCAGTGCTAGAGAGACTTGGGGGGAGACCCAGTACTTC. The V gene is TRBV20-1, the J gene TRBJ2-5; D possibly matches TRBD1 or TRBD2 (5 bases each). There are 13 residues in the CDR3. V lost 0 bases to trimming and J lost 5 bases, with 10 bases between them. Germline CDR1 DFQATT, CDR2 SNEGSKA (reference sequence).

There are many counts of this clonotype. The rearrangement uses TRBV7-9 and TRBJ2-1; D assignment may be TRBD1 or TRBD2 (5 bases each). Trimming cost V 2 bases and J 5 bases, with 10 bases left between them. This CDR3 has 14 amino acids. Germline assignment: CDR1 SEHNR and CDR2 FQNEAQ (reference sequence). CDR3 protein: CASSLSVGDNEQFF. The CDR3 DNA reads TGTGCCAGCAGCTTATCGGTGGGGGACAATGAGCAGTTCTTC.